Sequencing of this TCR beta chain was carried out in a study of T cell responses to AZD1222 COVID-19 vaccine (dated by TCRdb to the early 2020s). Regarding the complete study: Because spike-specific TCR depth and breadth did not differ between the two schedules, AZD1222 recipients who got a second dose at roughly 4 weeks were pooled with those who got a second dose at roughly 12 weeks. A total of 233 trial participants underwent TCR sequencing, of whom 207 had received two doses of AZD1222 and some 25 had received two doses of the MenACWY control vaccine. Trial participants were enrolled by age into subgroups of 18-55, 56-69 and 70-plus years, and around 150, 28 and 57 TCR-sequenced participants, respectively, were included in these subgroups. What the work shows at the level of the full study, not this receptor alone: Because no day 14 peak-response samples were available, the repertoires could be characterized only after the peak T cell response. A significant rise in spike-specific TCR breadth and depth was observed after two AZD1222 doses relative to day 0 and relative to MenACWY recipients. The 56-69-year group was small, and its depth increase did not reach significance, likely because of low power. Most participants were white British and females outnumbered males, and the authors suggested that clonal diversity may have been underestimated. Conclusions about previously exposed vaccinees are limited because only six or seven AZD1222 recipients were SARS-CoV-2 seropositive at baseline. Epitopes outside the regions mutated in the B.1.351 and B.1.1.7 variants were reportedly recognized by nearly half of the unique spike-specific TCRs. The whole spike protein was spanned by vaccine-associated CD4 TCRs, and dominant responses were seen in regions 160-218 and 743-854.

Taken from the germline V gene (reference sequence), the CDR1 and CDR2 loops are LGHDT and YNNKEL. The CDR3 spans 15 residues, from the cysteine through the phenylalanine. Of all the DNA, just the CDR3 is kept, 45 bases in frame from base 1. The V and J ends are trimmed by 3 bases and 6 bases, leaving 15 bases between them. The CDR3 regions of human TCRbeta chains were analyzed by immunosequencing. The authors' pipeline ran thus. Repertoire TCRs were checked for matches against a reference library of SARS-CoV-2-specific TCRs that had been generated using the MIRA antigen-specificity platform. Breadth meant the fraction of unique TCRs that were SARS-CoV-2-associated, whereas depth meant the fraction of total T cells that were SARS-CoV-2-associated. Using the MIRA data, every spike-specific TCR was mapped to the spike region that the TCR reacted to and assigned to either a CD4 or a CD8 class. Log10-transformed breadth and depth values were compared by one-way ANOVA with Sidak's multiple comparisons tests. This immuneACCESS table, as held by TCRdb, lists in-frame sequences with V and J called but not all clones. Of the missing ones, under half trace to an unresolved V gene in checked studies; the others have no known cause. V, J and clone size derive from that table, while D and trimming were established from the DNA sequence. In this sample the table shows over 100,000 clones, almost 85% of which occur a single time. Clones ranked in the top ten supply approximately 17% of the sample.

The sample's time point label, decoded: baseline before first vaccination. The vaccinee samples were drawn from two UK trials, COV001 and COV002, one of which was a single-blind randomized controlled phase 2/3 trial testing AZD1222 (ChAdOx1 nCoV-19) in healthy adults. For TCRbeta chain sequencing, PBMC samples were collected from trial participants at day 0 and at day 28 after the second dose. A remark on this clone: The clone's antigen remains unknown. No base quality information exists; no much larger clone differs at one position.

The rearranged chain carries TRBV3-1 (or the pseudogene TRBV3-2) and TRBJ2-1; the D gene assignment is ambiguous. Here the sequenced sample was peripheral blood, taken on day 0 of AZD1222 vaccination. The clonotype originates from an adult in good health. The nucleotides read TGTGCCAGCAGCCAGACGGGCATCACCGGCAATGAGCAGTTCTTC. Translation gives CASSQTGITGNEQFF.